A single sample is the source of the 5 T cell receptor beta chains below, sequenced in a study of T cell repertoires in cytomegalovirus infection. TCRdb re-derived calls from the reads in MiXCR, one entry per CDR3 protein. This sample yields more than 150,000 distinct CDR3 sequences, of which 15% to 20% are seen a single time; around 3.1% belongs to the top ten. Sequencing was done on a sample of PBMCs. The receptor source for this set is a human donor in good health (CMV status not recorded). Some clones in this sample may be carry-over from other donors' samples.

This clonotype was counted at least ten times. The chain links TRBV7-2 to TRBJ2-7; D is uncertain. Trimming cost V 1 base and J 8 bases, with 6 bases left between them. Looked up from germline, CDR1 is SGHTA and CDR2 is FQGNSA. The CDR3 totals 11 residues. CDR3 loop: CASSLGSQQYF. CDR3 nucleotides: TGTGCCAGCAGCTTAGGTTCCCAGCAGTACTTC.

The V and J genes are TRBV4-1 and TRBJ1-3, with TRBD1 identical over 7 bases. The CDR3 loop spans 18 amino acids. Germline CDR1 and CDR2: MGHRA and YSYEKL. V shed 1 base and J 1 base; nucleotides not matched to a gene: 10. In nucleotides, the CDR3 is TGCGCCAGCAGCCAAGGCCCGGGACAGATTACGTCTGGAAACACCATATATTTT. Its protein product is CASSQGPGQITSGNTIYF.

This clonotype was observed a few times. The chain recombines TRBV25-1 with TRBJ1-1; 7 bases match TRBD1. Trimming removed 3 bases from V and 8 bases from J; junction bases left unmatched: 9. The germline gives CDR1 MGHDK, CDR2 SYGVNS. This CDR3 comprises 14 residues. CDR3 nucleotide sequence: TGTGCCAGCAGTGATAGTAGGGGGCCCGAGGAAGCTTTCTTT. Residues: CASSDSRGPEEAFF.

The rearrangement uses TRBV28 and TRBJ2-1; 13 nucleotides agree with TRBD2. The CDR3 has 15 residues. Germline V CDR1 and CDR2: MDHEN, SYDVKM. V shed 7 bases, J shed 6 bases, and the junction held 6 bases outside the gene matches. This CDR3 reads CASTQTSGRGNEQFF. The DNA for the CDR3 is TGTGCCAGCACCCAAACTAGCGGGAGGGGCAATGAGCAGTTCTTC.

This clonotype was seen at least ten times. The chain couples TRBV12-3 or TRBV12-4 to TRBJ2-7; D is unresolved. Trimming took off 5 bases at V and 3 bases at J, with 8 bases between the two ends. This CDR3 comprises 12 residues. In nucleotides, the CDR3 is TGTGCCAGCAGTGCCGTCCGCTACGAGCAGTACTTC. This translates into CASSAVRYEQYF.